One and the same sample provided the 29 T cell receptor beta chains below, sequenced in a study of type 1 and type 2 diabetes patients. Amplification started from genomic DNA. Multiplex PCR with 30 forward and 13 reverse primers amplified the TCR beta CDR3. TCRdb re-called the multiplex PCR reads through MiXCR, storing one row per CDR3 protein. The repertoire includes more than 250,000 distinct CDR3 sequences, roughly 48% of them detected once, and roughly an eighth sits in the top ten. The sequencing sample was made of peripheral blood mononuclear cells (PBMCs). The origin of the receptors is a man aged 18 to 30 with type 2 diabetes.

DNA of the CDR3: TGTGCCAGCAGTTTCGGTACAGAGCAGTACTTC. This encodes CASSFGTEQYF. This chain joins TRBV28 and TRBJ2-7; the D is unclear. Looked up from germline, CDR1 is MDHEN and CDR2 is SYDVKM. Trimming took 3 bases from V and 7 from J, leaving 7 bases between them. The CDR3 consists of 11 residues.

The rearrangement joins TRBV7-6 to TRBJ2-2; TRBD1 is a possible D gene (6 bases). The CDR3 is 15 amino acids. V lost 5 bases and J lost 6, with 16 bases in between. Germline loops: CDR1 SGHVS, CDR2 FNYEAQ. This chain's CDR3 is CASSHVTGLAGELFF. As DNA, the CDR3 is TGTGCCAGCAGCCATGTGACAGGTTTAGCCGGGGAGCTGTTTTTT.

The V gene is TRBV20-1, the J gene TRBJ2-7, with 8 bases matching TRBD1. This CDR3 spans 15 amino acids. The V gene end was trimmed by 3 bases and the J gene end by 4 bases; junction bases not matched to a gene: 11. Per germline, CDR1 DFQATT and CDR2 SNEGSKA (reference sequence). The CDR3 nucleotides read TGCAGTGCTAGGGGCAGGGGGCGAACTTCTTACGAGCAGTACTTC. Its protein is CSARGRGRTSYEQYF.

This rearrangement joins TRBV30 to TRBJ2-5; perhaps D is TRBD1 or TRBD2 (5 bases each). The CDR3 runs to 14 residues. V was clipped by 8 bases and J by 4 bases, with 20 bases between them. Germline CDR1 and CDR2: GTSNPN and SVGIG (reference sequence). This CDR3 reads CAGGLQGRGETQYF. The CDR3 region has the DNA TGTGCCGGTGGATTGCAGGGTCGGGGAGAGACCCAGTACTTC.

As concerns this clonotype: A much larger clone lies one base from this, so it may be a read error. The V gene is TRBV2, the J gene TRBJ2-7; 7 nucleotides align to TRBD2. This CDR3 has 13 residues. The germline V gene encodes CDR1 SNHLY and CDR2 FYNNEI. The CDR3 DNA sequence: TGTGCCACCCTAGCGGTGCCTTCCTACGAGCGGTACTTC. It is translated as CATLAVPSYERYF.

The table lists this clonotype with a count of one. The chain is built from TRBV2 and TRBJ2-3, with D possibly TRBD2 on 5 matching bases. V was clipped by 5 bases and J by 0 bases, with 15 bases between them. The CDR3 contains 16 residues. From germline, CDR1 is SNHLY and CDR2 FYNNEI. The CDR3 nucleotides are TGTGCCAGCAGTTACTCCCCGGGGAGAAGCACAGATACGCAGTATTTT. Translating it yields CASSYSPGRSTDTQYF.

The rearrangement uses TRBV7-3 and TRBJ2-1, with D maybe TRBD1 (5 bases). Germline loops: CDR1 SGHTA, CDR2 FQGTGA. The CDR3 length is 13 residues. The V end was cut by 4 bases, the J end by 5 bases, with 9 bases between. The CDR3 region has the DNA TGTGCCAGCAGCTCCGACAGAGACAATGAGCAGTTCTTC. Protein: CASSSDRDNEQFF.

V is TRBV9 and J is TRBJ1-1; 11 bases match TRBD1. The germline CDR1 and CDR2 sequences are SGDLS and YYNGEE. V shed 0 bases, J shed 4 bases, and the junction held 2 bases outside the gene matches. The CDR3 spans 15 residues. In nucleotides, the CDR3 is TGTGCCAGCAGCGTAGGAGGGACAGGGGGCACTGAAGCTTTCTTT. This sequence encodes CASSVGGTGGTEAFF.

The CDR3: CASSPRDRGRLSNEKLFF. For the CDR3, the DNA is TGCGCCAGCAGCCCCCGGGACAGGGGGCGCTTATCTAATGAAAAACTGTTTTTT. This rearrangement joins TRBV4-1 to TRBJ1-4; 12 positions agree with TRBD1. Germline CDR1 reads MGHRA; CDR2 reads YSYEKL. V trimming: 4 bases; J trimming: 3 bases; junction bases outside the gene matches: 9. The CDR3 consists of 18 residues.

The chain carries TRBV28 and TRBJ1-2; D not resolved. This CDR3 is built from 14 residues. V lost 5 bases, J lost 0 bases, and 10 bases lay in between. CDR1 MDHEN and CDR2 SYDVKM come from the germline V gene. CDR3 DNA: TGTGCCAGCAGTACCGGACTAGCTAACTATGGCTACACCTTC. This sequence encodes CASSTGLANYGYTF.

V is TRBV7-2 and J is TRBJ2-5, with D possibly being TRBD2 (6 bases). This CDR3 contains 18 residues. The V and J ends lost 5 bases and 5 bases respectively, with 27 bases between them. Per germline, CDR1 SGHTA and CDR2 FQGNSA. The CDR3 DNA follows: TGTGCCAGCAGCCACGTGGGGCAGAAAGGCCTTCGGGGGGAGACCCAGTACTTC. This translates into CASSHVGQKGLRGETQYF. Looking up the rest from reference TRBV7-2 and TRBJ2-5 gives the full variable domain: GAGVSQSPSNKVTEKGKDVELRCDPISGHTALYWYRQSLGQGLEFLIYFQGNSAPDKSGLPSDRFSAERTGGSVSTLTIQRTQQEDSAVYLCASSHVGQKGLRGETQYFGPGTRLLVL.

This chain joins TRBV19 and TRBJ2-3; D is uncertain. Germline CDR1 and CDR2: LNHDA and SQIVND (reference sequence). The V gene lost 3 bases and the J gene lost 2 bases, with 9 bases spanning the gap. This CDR3 has 14 amino acids. CDR3 sequence reads: CASSMSVTTDTQYF. For the CDR3, the DNA is TGTGCCAGTAGTATGAGCGTGACCACAGATACGCAGTATTTT. The complete variable domain, with remaining parts taken from reference TRBV19 and TRBJ2-3, reads DGGITQSPKYLFRKEGQNVTLSCEQNLNHDAMYWYRQDPGQGLRLIYYSQIVNDFQKGDIAEGYSVSREKKESFPLTVTSAQKNPTAFYLCASSMSVTTDTQYFGPGTRLTVL.

This chain connects TRBV10-1 to TRBJ1-5, with D possibly TRBD1 on 5 matching bases. Germline V lookup: CDR1 WNHNN, CDR2 SYGVQD (reference sequence). The V end was cut by 10 bases, the J end by 4 bases, with 23 bases between. The CDR3 loop spans 16 amino acids. CDR3 sequence reads: CATLRWDGLTNQPQHF. The CDR3 DNA reads TGCGCCACCCTCCGCTGGGACGGCCTAACGAATCAGCCCCAGCATTTT.

This sequence joins TRBV7-9 and TRBJ2-2; D might be TRBD1 (6 bases). The germline V gene has CDR1 SEHNR and CDR2 FQNEAQ (reference sequence). Trimming removed 3 bases at V and 0 bases at J, with 23 bases between. CDR3 size: 20 residues. CDR3: CASSLRVTTGNHANTGELFF. Here the CDR3 DNA reads TGTGCCAGCAGCTTGAGGGTGACGACAGGAAACCACGCGAACACCGGGGAGCTGTTTTTT.

The rearrangement uses TRBV19 and TRBJ2-5; D is uncertain. The CDR3 contains 15 residues. The V end lost 7 bases, the J end lost 2 bases, and 17 bases lay between the germline ends. Germline-derived CDR1 and CDR2 are LNHDA and SQIVND (reference sequence). The CDR3 is CASKISINGQETQYF. The CDR3 region has the DNA TGTGCCAGTAAGATTTCTATTAATGGACAAGAGACCCAGTACTTC.

Written as DNA, the CDR3 is TGCGCCAGCAGCACGGGCAGAAATTCACCCCTCCACTTT. This codes for CASSTGRNSPLHF. The J gene is TRBJ1-6, the V gene TRBV5-1, with D uncertain. V shed 4 bases and J shed 7 bases, with 9 bases lying between them. Germline V gene lookup returns CDR1 SGHRS and CDR2 YFSETQ. The CDR3 runs to 13 residues.

This clonotype has at least ten counts. The chain carries TRBV15 and TRBJ2-7; a possible D gene is TRBD2 (6 bases). The CDR3 spans 13 residues. Trimming pared 8 bases from V and 2 bases from J, leaving 13 bases between. Germline V lookup: CDR1 LNHNV, CDR2 YYDKDF (reference sequence). The CDR3, as DNA: TGTGCCACCTCCCGGGGGAATACCTACGAGCAGTACTTC. It encodes CATSRGNTYEQYF.

The chain employs TRBV6-1 and TRBJ2-2; TRBD1 might be the D (6 bases). Germline lookup yields CDR1 MNHNS and CDR2 SASEGT. This CDR3 comprises 12 residues. V gave up 8 bases and J gave up 5 bases, with 9 bases separating them. CDR3 sequence reads: CASWGRTGELFF. In nucleotides, the CDR3 is TGTGCCAGCTGGGGGCGGACCGGGGAGCTGTTTTTT.

This clonotype occurred many times. This rearrangement joins TRBV10-1 to TRBJ1-2; D gene uncertain. Trimming left V 11 bases short and J 5 bases short, with 18 bases between. Per the germline V gene, CDR1 is WNHNN and CDR2 is SYGVQD (reference sequence). CDR3 length equals 13 residues. The CDR3 nucleotides read TGCGCCGGTTTTGGTAACCAGGATTATGGCTACACCTTC. It is translated as CAGFGNQDYGYTF.

The chain carries TRBV19 and TRBJ1-2; no clear D gene. The V gene's germline CDR1 is LNHDA and CDR2 SQIVND (reference sequence). V was trimmed by 9 bases and J by 4 bases, leaving 15 bases between them. The CDR3 runs to 13 residues. DNA for the CDR3: TGTGCCAGCAGTTTTAGCTCCGCCTATGGCTACACCTTC. This gives the protein CASSFSSAYGYTF.

This clonotype turned up a few times. V usage is TRBV6-6 and J usage is TRBJ2-5; no reliable D call. This CDR3 has 11 residues. Germline lookup yields CDR1 MNHNY and CDR2 SVGAGI (reference sequence). The V and J ends lost 7 bases and 5 bases respectively, with 8 bases between them. In DNA, the CDR3 is TGTGCCAGCACCTTCGAGGAGACCCAGTACTTC. Encoded protein: CASTFEETQYF.

This clonotype was detected once. The gene calls are TRBV6-5 and TRBJ2-2, with a possible D match to TRBD1 (6 bases). Germline-derived CDR1 and CDR2 are MNHEY and SVGAGI. V gave up 6 bases and J gave up 2 bases, with 13 bases separating them. This CDR3 spans 15 amino acids. CDR3 bases: TGTGCCAGCAGATCCGACAGGAGCAACACCGGGGAGCTGTTTTTT. Translated, it gives CASRSDRSNTGELFF.

The rearrangement links TRBV27 to TRBJ2-5, with 8 bases lining up with TRBD1. The J call is uncertain, as TRBJ2-1 better fits the DNA end. There are 14 residues in the CDR3. CDR1 and CDR2 from the germline V gene are MNHEY and SMNVEV (reference sequence). CDR3 nucleotides: TGTGCCAGCGGGGACAGGCCCCCCTACAATGAGCAGTTCTTC. Encoded protein: CASGDRPPYNEQFF.

This clonotype was detected only a few times. The chain links TRBV10-3 to TRBJ2-7; 7 bases are shared with TRBD1. The CDR3 is 14 residues long. Per the germline V gene, CDR1 is ENHRY and CDR2 is SYGVKD. J was trimmed by 1 base and V by 6 bases; bases with no gene match: 6. In DNA form, the CDR3 reads TGTGCCATCAGGATAACAGGGGCGTCCTACGAGCAGTACTTC. Protein: CAIRITGASYEQYF.

To note about this clonotype: Sequence at one end of the junction differs from germline and may be a read error. The V gene is TRBV12-3 or TRBV12-4, the J gene TRBJ1-3; no reliable D call. The CDR3 consists of 10 residues. The CDR3 reads CASAGNTIYF. CDR3 nucleotide sequence: TGTGCCAGCGCTGGGAACACCATATATTTT.

The chain has TRBV19 and TRBJ2-7; D unclear. Germline-derived CDR1 and CDR2 are LNHDA and SQIVND (reference sequence). V gave up 4 bases and J gave up 2 bases, with 12 bases separating them. CDR3 length: 14 amino acids. This CDR3 reads CASSTRTGPYEQYF. DNA of the CDR3: TGTGCCAGTAGTACCAGGACGGGCCCCTACGAGCAGTACTTC.

The sample holds many counts of this clonotype. This chain connects TRBV7-2 to TRBJ2-1; possibly TRBD2 for D (5 bases). This CDR3 has 14 residues. V was clipped by 5 bases and J by 10 bases, with 18 bases between them. CDR1 and CDR2 from the germline V gene are SGHTA and FQGNSA. The CDR3 protein is CASSTWTASGEQFF. CDR3 bases: TGTGCCAGCAGCACGTGGACGGCCTCGGGGGAGCAGTTCTTC.

The sample holds a few counts of this clonotype. This sequence joins TRBV6-1 and TRBJ2-5; TRBD1 matches 7 bases. V lost 6 bases and J lost 7; bases outside the gene matches: 14. CDR3 length equals 15 residues. Germline CDR1 is MNHNS and CDR2 is SASEGT. In DNA form, the CDR3 reads TGTGCCAGCAGCTCCGGGACAGCACGATTTCGGACCCAGTACTTC. Its protein is CASSSGTARFRTQYF.

The chain combines TRBV19 with TRBJ1-2; 8 bases line up with TRBD1. Germline V gene lookup returns CDR1 LNHDA and CDR2 SQIVND (reference sequence). The J segment lost 2 bases and the V segment lost 4 bases, leaving 12 bases of the junction unmatched. CDR3 length: 17 amino acids. DNA for the CDR3: TGTGCCAGTAGTACGAACCAAGGACAGGGCTTAAACTATGGCTACACCTTC. Protein: CASSTNQGQGLNYGYTF.